The sequence of this TCR beta chain was determined in a study of blood T cell repertoires in COVID-19. Measured with immunoSEQ multiplex PCR; TCRdb has only the in-frame clones, and not every one. Altogether approximately 380,000 clones are present, approximately 90% being singletons, with the ten largest covering 0.8% to 0.9%. Germline CDR1 is PRHDT and CDR2 is FYEKMQ (reference sequence). There are 13 residues in the CDR3. The ends were cut back, 5 bases at V and 3 bases at J, with 8 bases in the middle. The origin of this receptor is a middle-aged woman who had been exposed to COVID-19. This sequence joins TRBV13 and TRBJ1-3; D is undetermined. Sample: PBMCs or T cells enriched from blood (not recorded which). CDR3 in amino acids: CASSLSGGNTIYF. The CDR3 DNA sequence: TGTGCCAGCAGCCTGAGCGGTGGAAACACCATATATTTT.